One and the same sample provided the 27 T cell receptor beta chains below, sequenced in a study of blood T cell repertoires in COVID-19. The method was immunoSEQ multiplex PCR; TCRdb's version includes in-frame clones alone and lacks a portion of them. The profile shows 300,000 to 350,000 clones, about nine tenths of them singletons. Sequencing was performed on PBMCs or T cells enriched from blood (not recorded which). The origin of the receptors is a woman younger than 35 who had recovered from COVID-19.

The chain combines TRBV24-1 with TRBJ1-2, with TRBD1 identical over 7 bases. V gave up 1 base and J gave up 6 bases; unmatched junction bases: 4. CDR1 is KGHDR and CDR2 is SFDVKD in the germline V gene. This CDR3 has 14 amino acids. In DNA form, the CDR3 reads TGTGCCACCAGTGATTTTGGGACAGTAAATGGCTACACCTTC. Residues: CATSDFGTVNGYTF.

J is TRBJ2-1 and V is TRBV24-1; tentatively, D is TRBD2 (5 bases). With 1 base removed from V and 5 bases from J, the gap between germline ends came to 14 bases. This CDR3 is built from 16 residues. Germline CDR1 KGHDR, CDR2 SFDVKD. The CDR3 loop reads CATSDFEEEVDNEQFF. CDR3 DNA sequence: TGTGCCACCAGTGATTTCGAGGAGGAGGTGGACAATGAGCAGTTCTTC.

The chain uses TRBV11-2 and TRBJ2-1; 10 bases align to TRBD2. J lost 4 bases, V lost 7 bases, and 13 bases had no gene match. The germline V gene has CDR1 SGHAT and CDR2 FQNNGV. This CDR3 comprises 17 residues. The chain's CDR3 is CASTPRASGRSYNEQFF. In DNA form, the CDR3 reads TGTGCCAGCACACCGAGGGCTAGCGGGAGATCATACAATGAGCAGTTCTTC.

The rearrangement links TRBV3-1 (or the pseudogene TRBV3-2) to TRBJ2-7; 9 nucleotides agree with TRBD2. The CDR3 runs to 18 residues. J lost 2 bases, V lost 0 bases, and 11 bases had no gene match. Per the germline V gene, CDR1 is LGHDT and CDR2 is YNNKEL (reference sequence). The CDR3 sequence: CASSQDCLAGQSPYEQYF. CDR3 sequence (DNA): TGTGCCAGCAGCCAAGATTGTCTAGCGGGACAGTCCCCCTACGAGCAGTACTTC.

The genes are TRBV5-1 and TRBJ1-2; maybe TRBD1 (5 bases). The V and J ends lost 0 bases and 5 bases respectively, with 11 bases between them. CDR1 is SGHRS, CDR2 YFSETQ, per germline. The CDR3 runs to 14 residues. CDR3 coding DNA: TGCGCCAGCAGCTTGGAGGGGCCCCGGTATGGCTACACCTTC. Its translation is CASSLEGPRYGYTF.

The chain combines TRBV5-4 with TRBJ2-5; D is uncertain. The length of the CDR3 is 14 residues. With 0 bases removed from V and 3 bases from J, the gap between germline ends came to 9 bases. Germline values: CDR1 SGHNT, CDR2 YYREEE (reference sequence). The CDR3 DNA follows: TGTGCCAGCAGCTTGGCTACAGCCAAAGAGACCCAGTACTTC. Translated: CASSLATAKETQYF.

The chain has TRBV9 and TRBJ2-5, with a tentative D call TRBD2 (5 bases). This CDR3 is 14 amino acids long. Trimming shortened V by 0 bases and J by 4 bases, and 10 bases separated the two germline ends. Germline lookup yields CDR1 SGDLS and CDR2 YYNGEE. The CDR3 DNA reads TGTGCCAGCAGCGTAGGCGGGCTAGCAGAGACCCAGTACTTC. Amino acids: CASSVGGLAETQYF.

This clone has only one observation. The chain recombines TRBV18 with TRBJ2-5; D is undetermined. V lost 6 bases, J lost 1 base, and 21 bases lay in between. Germline V gene sequence: CDR1 KGHSH, CDR2 LQKENI. This CDR3 is 17 amino acids long. CDR3 DNA sequence: TGTGCCAGCTCGACGAGCGAAGTTTCAGCCGCCCAAGAGACCCAGTACTTC. This gives the protein CASSTSEVSAAQETQYF.

There are a few counts of this clone. This chain links TRBV28 with TRBJ1-3; weak D call: TRBD1 (6 bases). The CDR3 loop spans 16 amino acids. Per germline, CDR1 MDHEN and CDR2 SYDVKM. Between the trimmed V and J ends, which lost 2 bases and 0 bases, there was a span of 11 bases. CDR3 bases: TGTGCCAGCAGTTTACGGTTAGGGGGCTCTGGAAACACCATATATTTT. Residues: CASSLRLGGSGNTIYF. Supplemented by reference TRBV28 and TRBJ1-3, the full variable domain reads DVKVTQSSRYLVKRTGEKVFLECVQDMDHENMFWYRQDPGLGLRLIYFSYDVKMKEKGDIPEGYSVSREKKERFSLILESASTNQTSMYLCASSLRLGGSGNTIYFGEGSWLTVV.

The genes are TRBV13 and TRBJ1-1; TRBD1 is a possible D gene (6 bases). Deletions cut 1 base from V and 6 bases from J, with 6 bases between. The CDR3 runs 12 residues. The germline V gene encodes CDR1 PRHDT and CDR2 FYEKMQ (reference sequence). The CDR3 reads CASSLDRAEAFF. The CDR3 bases are TGTGCCAGCAGCTTAGACAGGGCTGAAGCTTTCTTT. Full variable domain (remainder filled in from reference TRBV13 and TRBJ1-1): AAGVIQSPRHLIKEKRETATLKCYPIPRHDTVYWYQQGPGQDPQFLISFYEKMQSDKGSIPDRFSAQQFSDYHSELNMSSLELGDSALYFCASSLDRAEAFFGQGTRLTVV.

This clone showed up just a few times. V usage is TRBV5-8 and J usage is TRBJ1-4; D gene unclear. Trimming cost V 4 bases and J 5 bases, with 21 bases left between them. This CDR3 comprises 17 residues. Germline V gene data show CDR1 as SGHTS and CDR2 as YDEGEE. The CDR3 bases are TGTGCCAGCAGCGGCAGCCTTTTCACGGCGGGGAATGAAAAACTGTTTTTT. As protein: CASSGSLFTAGNEKLFF.

The V and J genes are TRBV28 and TRBJ2-2; D possibly corresponds to TRBD2 (6 bases). CDR1 is MDHEN and CDR2 is SYDVKM in the germline V gene. This CDR3 contains 13 residues. Trimming took 6 bases from V and 6 from J, leaving 11 bases between them. CDR3 sequence reads: CASRGGGSGELFF. The CDR3 bases are TGTGCCAGCAGGGGGGGTGGATCCGGGGAGCTGTTTTTT.

This chain links TRBV6-5 with TRBJ2-7; D is ambiguous. Germline-derived CDR1 and CDR2 are MNHEY and SVGAGI. V was clipped by 7 bases and J by 2 bases, with 15 bases between them. The CDR3 has 14 residues. The CDR3 nucleotides are TGTGCCAGCACCGCAAACTTTCCCCCCTACGAGCAGTACTTC. Its protein product is CASTANFPPYEQYF.

The chain employs TRBV24-1 and TRBJ2-2; D uncertain. The CDR3 length is 18 residues. Germline V gene lookup returns CDR1 KGHDR and CDR2 SFDVKD. The germline V and J ends were trimmed by 6 bases and 0 bases, with 19 bases remaining between them. CDR3 bases: TGTGCCACCAGTAGAGCGCGCGTCCACCCTTCGAACACCGGGGAGCTGTTTTTT. It is translated as CATSRARVHPSNTGELFF.

In its sample, this clone was seen once. The J gene is TRBJ1-1, the V gene TRBV4-1; 7 nucleotides agree with TRBD1. The CDR3 runs to 15 residues. CDR1 and CDR2 (germline): MGHRA, YSYEKL. Trimming removed 0 bases from V and 0 bases from J; junction bases left unmatched: 1. The chain's CDR3 is CASSQEGTVNTEAFF. DNA for the CDR3: TGCGCCAGCAGCCAAGAGGGGACAGTGAACACTGAAGCTTTCTTT.

The sample holds a few counts of this clone. The chain combines TRBV24-1 with TRBJ2-1; TRBD2 is a possible D gene (5 bases). Deletions cut 12 bases from V and 8 bases from J, with 13 bases between. The CDR3 loop spans 11 amino acids. The germline V gene has CDR1 KGHDR and CDR2 SFDVKD. CDR3 DNA: TGTGCCTGTGGAGGTTCTTATGAGCAGTTCTTC. Its translation: CACGGSYEQFF.

The rearrangement links TRBV7-8 to TRBJ1-2, with 10 bases aligning to TRBD1. Germline CDR1 reads SGHVS; CDR2 reads FQNEAQ. The J segment lost 7 bases and the V segment lost 5 bases, leaving 7 bases of the junction unmatched. CDR3 length: 14 residues. CDR3 nucleotides: TGTGCCAGCAGCCGGGACAGGGGTGAGAGTGGCTACACCTTC. Amino acid sequence: CASSRDRGESGYTF.

The chain recombines TRBV19 with TRBJ1-1, with D maybe TRBD1 (5 bases). CDR3 length: 13 amino acids. Trimming pared 3 bases from V and 5 bases from J, leaving 10 bases between. In germline, CDR1 is LNHDA, CDR2 SQIVND (reference sequence). The DNA for the CDR3 is TGTGCCAGTAGTATCACGCCAGGGACTGAAGCTTTCTTT. Residues: CASSITPGTEAFF. Combining the CDR3 with reference TRBV19 and TRBJ1-1 gives the whole variable domain DGGITQSPKYLFRKEGQNVTLSCEQNLNHDAMYWYRQDPGQGLRLIYYSQIVNDFQKGDIAEGYSVSREKKESFPLTVTSAQKNPTAFYLCASSITPGTEAFFGQGTRLTVV.

A word on this clone: The junction shows a germline mismatch at one end, possibly a read error. The rearrangement uses TRBV2 and TRBJ1-2, with TRBD1 identical over 9 bases. The germline gives CDR1 SNHLY, CDR2 FYNNEI. CDR3 size: 11 residues. As DNA, the CDR3 is TGTGCCAGCAGGGAACCGGGACAGGGTCCCTTC. It is translated as CASREPGQGPF.

This chain uses TRBV3-1 (or the pseudogene TRBV3-2) with TRBJ1-2; D might be TRBD1 (6 bases). The CDR3 has 15 amino acids. The V gene lost 4 bases and the J gene lost 4 bases, with 16 bases spanning the gap. Germline CDR1 LGHDT, CDR2 YNNKEL (reference sequence). CDR3 sequence: CASSPAGQSCYGYTF. CDR3 nucleotides: TGTGCCAGCAGCCCAGCCGGACAGAGCTGCTATGGCTACACCTTC.

This clone was picked up a small number of times. This chain links TRBV11-1 with TRBJ1-1; no clear D. The ends were cut back, 5 bases at V and 4 bases at J, with 11 bases in the middle. The CDR3 runs 13 residues. The V gene's germline CDR1 is SGHAT and CDR2 FQDESV (reference sequence). The CDR3 DNA is TGTGCCAGCAGCCTACAGCCCTCCACTGAAGCTTTCTTT. Translated, it gives CASSLQPSTEAFF.

The chain employs TRBV28 and TRBJ2-7, with 10 positions matching TRBD1. CDR1 is MDHEN, CDR2 SYDVKM, per germline. Trimming took 2 bases from V and 7 from J; bases not matched to a gene: 11. CDR3 length: 16 residues. This chain's CDR3 is CASSLLGRDRGGEQYF. The CDR3 coding sequence is TGTGCCAGCAGTTTACTTGGCCGGGACAGGGGAGGGGAGCAGTACTTC.

The chain's CDR3 is CASSQVHLAGVNEQYF. Here the CDR3 DNA reads TGTGCCAGCAGCCAAGTTCATCTAGCGGGAGTCAACGAGCAGTACTTC. The chain recombines TRBV4-2 with TRBJ2-7; the match to TRBD2 covers 10 bases. The CDR3 loop spans 16 amino acids. Germline values: CDR1 LGHNA, CDR2 YNFKEQ. V lost 1 base, J lost 5 bases, and 8 bases stayed unmatched.

This clone was recorded once. This rearrangement joins TRBV4-3 to TRBJ1-2; 10 bases match TRBD1. With V trimmed by 4 bases and J by 1 base, 12 bases remained unmatched. CDR3 length: 18 amino acids. The V gene's germline CDR1 is LGHNA and CDR2 YSLEER. CDR3 DNA: TGCGCCAGCAGCCGTCGTCGGGACAGGGGAGGAAGTAACTATGGCTACACCTTC. Its translation is CASSRRRDRGGSNYGYTF.

This clone came up a few times. A read error may account for a junction end that differs from germline. This chain's CDR3 is CASSEWVGQIVPF. For the CDR3, the DNA is TGTGCCAGCAGTGAATGGGTGGGACAAATTGTGCCCTTC. The V gene is TRBV6-1, the J gene TRBJ1-2; D is perhaps TRBD1 (6 bases). The CDR3 is 13 amino acids. Germline CDR1 MNHNS, CDR2 SASEGT.

This chain connects TRBV19 to TRBJ1-1; TRBD1 might be the D (6 bases). The germline gives CDR1 LNHDA, CDR2 SQIVND (reference sequence). The CDR3 loop spans 12 amino acids. V dropped 9 bases and J dropped 11 bases, with 19 bases sitting between them. CDR3 DNA: TGTGCCAGCCTAAAAAGGGGACACCTCGCTTTCTTT. It codes for CASLKRGHLAFF.

CDR3 nucleotides: TGTGCCAGCGGACGGACAATTCGTGAGTACGAGCAGTACTTC. Translating gives CASGRTIREYEQYF. The rearrangement links TRBV3-1 (or the pseudogene TRBV3-2) to TRBJ2-7; D may be TRBD1 (5 bases). Trimming shortened V by 8 bases and J by 4 bases, and 18 bases separated the two germline ends. The CDR3 is made up of 14 amino acids. The germline V gene has CDR1 LGHDT and CDR2 YNNKEL (reference sequence).